This T cell receptor beta chain comes out of a study of regulatory T cells in long-lasting Graves disease. The study, taken as a whole, reports: TRBV28 was favored in persistent disease, as were TRBJ1-2 and TRBJ2-5.

This clonotype has just one count. Its target is unknown. Since a much larger clone is just one base distant, this may be a read error. The CDR3 ends on some other residue instead of the conserved phenylalanine or tryptophan, so this is likely a read error. V lost 4 bases to trimming and J lost 5 bases; unmatched junction nucleotides: 8. In germline, CDR1 is SGHTA, CDR2 FQGNSA. CDR3 length: 15 residues. Arm-PCR of CDR3 regions and iRepertoire HTBI primers were used to build TCR beta libraries. TCRdb re-called the multiplex PCR reads through MiXCR, storing one row per CDR3 protein. The sample lists a few hundred thousand distinct CDR3 sequences, 20% to 25% seen once, with around 13% in the top ten. This sample's time point: persistent/refractory GD, antithyroid drugs over 5 years with positive TRAb. PBMCs provided the RNA from which the TCR library was made.

The chain couples TRBV7-2 to TRBJ1-5; 7 bases align to TRBD1. Sequenced material: peripheral blood mononuclear cells (PBMCs), taken when the disease was refractory, from a patient treated with antithyroid drugs. The sequence was collected from a female donor with Graves disease. The CDR3 sequence is CASSWRQGGDQPQHS. The CDR3 bases are TGTGCCAGCAGCTGGAGACAGGGAGGCGATCAGCCCCAGCATTCT.